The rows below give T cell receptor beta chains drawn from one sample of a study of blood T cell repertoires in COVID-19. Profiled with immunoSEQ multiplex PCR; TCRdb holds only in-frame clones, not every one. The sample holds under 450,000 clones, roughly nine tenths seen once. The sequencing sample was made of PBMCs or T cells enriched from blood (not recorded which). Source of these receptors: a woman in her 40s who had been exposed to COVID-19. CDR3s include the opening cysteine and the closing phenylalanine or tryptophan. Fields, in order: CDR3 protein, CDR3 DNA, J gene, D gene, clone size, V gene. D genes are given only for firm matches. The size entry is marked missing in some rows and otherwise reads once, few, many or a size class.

CASSHTERTDTQYF	TGTGCCAGCAGCCATACAGAGCGCACAGATACGCAGTATTTT	TRBJ2-3	.	.	TRBV7-9
CASSLARGGTEAFF	TGTGCCAGCAGCTTAGCCAGGGGCGGCACTGAAGCTTTCTTT	TRBJ1-1	.	.	TRBV7-2
CASSAEQGSNYGYTF	TGTGCCAGCAGCGCTGAACAGGGATCTAACTATGGCTACACCTTC	TRBJ1-2	.	.	TRBV9
CASSAGAGPSYEQYF	TGTGCCAGCAGCGCCGGGGCGGGACCCTCCTACGAGCAGTACTTC	TRBJ2-7	.	.	TRBV7-2
CASSEMMWGGVGMETQYF	TGTGCCAGCAGTGAAATGATGTGGGGGGGCGTTGGGATGGAGACCCAGTACTTC	TRBJ2-5	.	.	TRBV2
CASARLAGSTDTQYF	TGTGCCAGCGCCCGACTAGCGGGGAGCACAGATACGCAGTATTTT	TRBJ2-3	TRBD2	.	TRBV2
CASGLDRNYGYTF	TGTGCTAGTGGTTTGGACAGGAACTATGGCTACACCTTC	TRBJ1-2	.	once	TRBV12-5
CASSPQGGDLGYGYTF	TGTGCCAGCTCACCGCAGGGTGGGGATCTAGGATATGGCTACACCTTC	TRBJ1-2	.	.	TRBV18
CASSPDFIAGGRYNEQYF	TGTGCCAGCAGCCCGGACTTTATAGCGGGGGGGCGGTACAACGAGCAGTACTTC	TRBJ2-7	TRBD2	.	TRBV27
CASSLVTTEPQYF	TGTGCCAGCAGCTTAGTTACGACGGAGCCACAGTATTTT	TRBJ2-3	.	.	TRBV7-3
CASSYMGQNYGYTF	TGTGCCAGCAGCTATATGGGACAGAACTATGGCTACACCTTC	TRBJ1-2	TRBD1	.	TRBV28
CASSREGETQYF	TGCGCCAGCAGCCGCGAGGGAGAGACCCAGTACTTC	TRBJ2-5	.	.	TRBV5-1
CASSPTTGGNTIYF	TGTGCCAGCTCACCAACGACAGGTGGAAACACCATATATTTT	TRBJ1-3	.	.	TRBV18
CAWSVIGEQYF	TGTGCCTGGAGTGTAATCGGCGAGCAGTACTTC	TRBJ2-7	.	.	TRBV30
CASSLNPPGPLHF	TGTGCCAGCAGCTTAAATCCACCAGGGCCCCTCCACTTT	TRBJ1-6	.	once	TRBV7-6
CASSLNRGSSYNEQFF	TGTGCCAGCAGTTTAAATCGAGGGAGCTCCTACAATGAGCAGTTCTTC	TRBJ2-1	.	once	TRBV27
CASSSPGGVQETQYF	TGTGCCAGCAGTTCGCCCGGCGGGGTACAAGAGACCCAGTACTTC	TRBJ2-5	.	.	TRBV7-9
CASSGTGPASYGYTF	TGTGCCAGCAGCGGAACAGGGCCCGCGAGCTATGGCTACACCTTC	TRBJ1-2	.	.	TRBV9
CASSQRQGSGYTF	TGTGCCAGCAGCCAACGTCAGGGGTCGGGCTACACCTTC	TRBJ1-2	.	.	TRBV3-1/TRBV3-2
CASSFSGTGATEAFF	TGTGCCAGCAGTTTCTCCGGGACAGGGGCGACTGAAGCTTTCTTT	TRBJ1-1	TRBD1	.	TRBV11-3
CATSDIGGNNEQFF	TGTGCCACCAGTGACATCGGCGGAAACAATGAGCAGTTCTTC	TRBJ2-1	.	.	TRBV24-1
CASSHGGNEQFF	TGCGCCAGCAGCCACGGAGGGAATGAGCAGTTCTTC	TRBJ2-1	.	.	TRBV5-1
CASSRPTSGHRENEQFF	TGTGCCAGCAGTCGCCCGACTAGCGGGCATCGGGAAAATGAGCAGTTCTTC	TRBJ2-1	TRBD2	.	TRBV6-2/TRBV6-3
CATSDSAVDEQYF	TGTGCCACCAGTGATTCAGCGGTTGACGAGCAGTACTTC	TRBJ2-7	.	.	TRBV24-1
CASSGQYPGGYTF	TGTGCCAGCAGCGGACAATACCCTGGGGGCTACACCTTC	TRBJ1-2	.	.	TRBV6-2/TRBV6-3
CASSLGGTGKSNTEAFF	TGCGCCAGCAGCTTGGGTGGCACAGGGAAGTCCAACACTGAAGCTTTCTTT	TRBJ1-1	.	.	TRBV5-1
CASSGTGGGIQSYEQYF	TGTGCCAGCAGCGGAACGGGTGGCGGGATCCAATCCTACGAGCAGTACTTC	TRBJ2-7	.	.	TRBV5-8
CASSLDRSLGGYTF	TGTGCCAGCAGTTTGGACAGGTCACTGGGGGGCTACACCTTC	TRBJ1-2	TRBD1	.	TRBV2
CASSLTPNTEAFF	TGCGCCAGCAGCTTGACACCGAACACTGAAGCTTTCTTT	TRBJ1-1	.	.	TRBV5-1